Detailed here is one T cell receptor (beta chain). As yet, its antigen is unknown. TCRdb's table, derived via immunoSEQ multiplex PCR, lists solely in-frame clones and lacks some. The table lists approximately 25,000 clones, about 69% of them singletons. This sample stems from a study of cytotoxic CD8 clonotypes in ibrutinib-treated CLL. Study summary: The patients, under 13 relapsed/refractory and approximately 14 treatment-naive, included about 18 who were IGHV unmutated.

Germline V gene sequence: CDR1 DFQATT, CDR2 SNEGSKA (reference sequence). The CDR3 has 11 residues. Trimming shortened V by 6 bases and J by 0 bases, and 5 bases separated the two germline ends. Study-wide findings and caveats: Public clonotypes, an uncommon group, contracted or remained stable on treatment. Patients with sustained remission and those progressing were sampled at differing times.

This sequence was found in a human donor with chronic lymphocytic leukemia. Specimen: PBMCs, collected after 12 months of ibrutinib treatment. The V gene is TRBV20-1, the J gene TRBJ1-1; D ambiguous. The CDR3 sequence is CSAWMNTEAFF. The CDR3, as DNA: TGCAGTGCCTGGATGAACACTGAAGCTTTCTTT.